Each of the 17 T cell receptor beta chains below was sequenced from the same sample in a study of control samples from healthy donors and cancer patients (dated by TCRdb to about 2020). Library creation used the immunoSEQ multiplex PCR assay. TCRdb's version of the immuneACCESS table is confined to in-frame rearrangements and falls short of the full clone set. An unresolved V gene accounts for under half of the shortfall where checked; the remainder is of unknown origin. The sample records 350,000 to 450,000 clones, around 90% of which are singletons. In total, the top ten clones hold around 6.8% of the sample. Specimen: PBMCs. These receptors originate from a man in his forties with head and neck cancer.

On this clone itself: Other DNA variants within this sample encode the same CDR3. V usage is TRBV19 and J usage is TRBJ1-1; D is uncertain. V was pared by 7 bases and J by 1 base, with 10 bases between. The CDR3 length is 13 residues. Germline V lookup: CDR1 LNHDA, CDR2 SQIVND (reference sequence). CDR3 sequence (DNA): TGTGCCAGTATTGGGCAGAGGAACACTGAAGCTTTCTTT. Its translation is CASIGQRNTEAFF.

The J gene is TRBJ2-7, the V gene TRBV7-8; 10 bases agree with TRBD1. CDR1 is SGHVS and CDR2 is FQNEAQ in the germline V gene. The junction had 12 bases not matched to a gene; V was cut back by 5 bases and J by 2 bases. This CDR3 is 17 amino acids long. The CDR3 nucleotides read TGTGCCAGCAGCCCCAGACCTGGACAGGGGGGTACCTACGAGCAGTACTTC. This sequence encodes CASSPRPGQGGTYEQYF.

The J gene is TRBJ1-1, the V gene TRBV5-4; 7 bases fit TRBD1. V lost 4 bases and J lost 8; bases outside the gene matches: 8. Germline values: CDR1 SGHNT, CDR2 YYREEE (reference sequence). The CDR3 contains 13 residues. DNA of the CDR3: TGTGCCAGCAGCATTCCGACAGGGTCGGAAGCTTTCTTT. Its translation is CASSIPTGSEAFF.

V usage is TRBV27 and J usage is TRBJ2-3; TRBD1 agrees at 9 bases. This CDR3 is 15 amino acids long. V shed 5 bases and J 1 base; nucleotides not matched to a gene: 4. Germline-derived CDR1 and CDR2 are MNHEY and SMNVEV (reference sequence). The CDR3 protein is CASSHRGPGTDTQYF. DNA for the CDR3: TGTGCCAGCAGTCACAGGGGGCCTGGCACAGATACGCAGTATTTT.

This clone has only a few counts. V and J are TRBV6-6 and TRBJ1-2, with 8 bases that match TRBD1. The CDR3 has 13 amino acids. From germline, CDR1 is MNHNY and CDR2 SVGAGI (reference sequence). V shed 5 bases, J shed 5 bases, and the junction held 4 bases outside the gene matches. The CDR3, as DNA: TGTGCCAGCAGTCACGGACAGGGTTATGGCTACACCTTC. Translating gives CASSHGQGYGYTF.

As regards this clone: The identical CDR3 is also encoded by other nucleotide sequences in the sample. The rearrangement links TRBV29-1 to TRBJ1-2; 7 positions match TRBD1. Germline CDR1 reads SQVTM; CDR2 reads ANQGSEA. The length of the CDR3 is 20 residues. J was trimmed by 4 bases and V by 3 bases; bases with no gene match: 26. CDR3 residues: CSVDLRGAGERQGEGYGYTF. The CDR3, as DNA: TGCAGCGTTGATTTGCGGGGGGCGGGGGAGCGCCAGGGGGAAGGCTATGGCTACACCTTC.

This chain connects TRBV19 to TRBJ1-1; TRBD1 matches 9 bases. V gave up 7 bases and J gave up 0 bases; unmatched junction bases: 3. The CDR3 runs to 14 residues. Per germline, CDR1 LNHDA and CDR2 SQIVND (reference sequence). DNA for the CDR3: TGTGCCAGTACCACAGGGGGCTTGAACACTGAAGCTTTCTTT. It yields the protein CASTTGGLNTEAFF.

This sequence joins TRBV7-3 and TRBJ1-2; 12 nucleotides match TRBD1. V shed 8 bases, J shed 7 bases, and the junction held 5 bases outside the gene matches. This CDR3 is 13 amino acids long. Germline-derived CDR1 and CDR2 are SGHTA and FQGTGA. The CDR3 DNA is TGTGCCAGCGCGGGACAGGGGGCGTCTGGCTACACCTTC. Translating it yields CASAGQGASGYTF.

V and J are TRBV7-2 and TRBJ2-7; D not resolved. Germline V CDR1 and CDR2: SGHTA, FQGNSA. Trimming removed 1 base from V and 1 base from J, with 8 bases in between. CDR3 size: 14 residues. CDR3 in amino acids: CASSLDFASYEQYF. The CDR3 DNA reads TGTGCCAGCAGCTTAGATTTTGCGTCCTACGAGCAGTACTTC. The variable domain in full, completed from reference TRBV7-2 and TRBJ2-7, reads GAGVSQSPSNKVTEKGKDVELRCDPISGHTALYWYRQSLGQGLEFLIYFQGNSAPDKSGLPSDRFSAERTGGSVSTLTIQRTQQEDSAVYLCASSLDFASYEQYFGPGTRLTVT.

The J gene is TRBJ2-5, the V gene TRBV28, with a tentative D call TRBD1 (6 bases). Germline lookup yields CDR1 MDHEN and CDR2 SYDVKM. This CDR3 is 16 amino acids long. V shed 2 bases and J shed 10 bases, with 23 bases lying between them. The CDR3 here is CASSLLPRGSRPYQYF. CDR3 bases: TGTGCCAGCAGTTTACTCCCCAGGGGTAGCCGCCCCTACCAGTACTTC.

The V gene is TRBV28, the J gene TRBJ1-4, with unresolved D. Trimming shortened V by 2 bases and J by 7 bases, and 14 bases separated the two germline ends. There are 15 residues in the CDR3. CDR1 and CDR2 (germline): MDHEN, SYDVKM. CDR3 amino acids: CASSLARVWGEKLFF. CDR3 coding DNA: TGTGCCAGCAGTTTAGCGAGGGTTTGGGGTGAAAAACTGTTTTTT.

The CDR3 here is CASSPVPGTYEQYF. DNA for the CDR3: TGTGCCAGCAGCCCCGTCCCGGGGACCTACGAGCAGTACTTC. V usage is TRBV3-1 (or the pseudogene TRBV3-2) and J usage is TRBJ2-7; possibly TRBD2 for D (5 bases). The CDR3 is 14 amino acids. Trimming pared 4 bases from V and 2 bases from J, leaving 12 bases between. The germline V gene encodes CDR1 LGHDT and CDR2 YNNKEL (reference sequence).

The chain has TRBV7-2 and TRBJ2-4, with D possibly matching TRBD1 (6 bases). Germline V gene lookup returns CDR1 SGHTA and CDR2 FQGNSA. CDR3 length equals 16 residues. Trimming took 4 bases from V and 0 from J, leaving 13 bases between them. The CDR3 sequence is CASSYDSGQAKNIQYF. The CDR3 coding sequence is TGTGCCAGCAGCTACGACTCGGGACAAGCCAAAAACATTCAGTACTTC.

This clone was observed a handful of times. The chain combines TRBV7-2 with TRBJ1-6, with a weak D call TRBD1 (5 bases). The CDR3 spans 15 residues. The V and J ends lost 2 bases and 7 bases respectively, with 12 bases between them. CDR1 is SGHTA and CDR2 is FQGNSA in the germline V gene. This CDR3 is CASSLRGRENSPLHF. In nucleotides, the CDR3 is TGTGCCAGCAGCTTAAGGGGCAGAGAGAATTCACCCCTCCACTTT.

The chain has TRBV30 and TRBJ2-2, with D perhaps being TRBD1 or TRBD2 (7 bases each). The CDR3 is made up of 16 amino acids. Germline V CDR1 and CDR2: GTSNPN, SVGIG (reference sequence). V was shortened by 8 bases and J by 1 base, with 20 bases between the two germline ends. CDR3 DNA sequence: TGTGCCACTATAGCAGGGGGGGGACTGAACACCGGGGAGCTGTTTTTT. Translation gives CATIAGGGLNTGELFF.

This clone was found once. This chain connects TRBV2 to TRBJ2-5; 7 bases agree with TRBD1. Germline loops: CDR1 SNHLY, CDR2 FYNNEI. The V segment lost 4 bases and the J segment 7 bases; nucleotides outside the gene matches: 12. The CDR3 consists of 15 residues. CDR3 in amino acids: CASSVTGTDIPTQYF. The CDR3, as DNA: TGTGCCAGCAGTGTGACCGGGACAGATATCCCGACCCAGTACTTC. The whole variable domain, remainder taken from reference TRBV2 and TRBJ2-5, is EPEVTQTPSHQVTQMGQEVILRCVPISNHLYFYWYRQILGQKVEFLVSFYNNEISEKSEIFDDQFSVERPDGSNFTLKIRSTKLEDSAMYFCASSVTGTDIPTQYFGPGTRLLVL.

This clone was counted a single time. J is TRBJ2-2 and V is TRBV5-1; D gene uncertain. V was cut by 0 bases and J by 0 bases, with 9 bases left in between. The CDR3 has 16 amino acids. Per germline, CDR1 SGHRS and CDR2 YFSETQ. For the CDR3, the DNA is TGCGCCAGCAGCTTGGACCCAGGATCGAACACCGGGGAGCTGTTTTTT. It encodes CASSLDPGSNTGELFF. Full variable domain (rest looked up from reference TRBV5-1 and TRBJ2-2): KAGVTQTPRYLIKTRGQQVTLSCSPISGHRSVSWYQQTPGQGLQFLFEYFSETQRNKGNFPGRFSGRQFSNSRSEMNVSTLELGDSALYLCASSLDPGSNTGELFFGEGSRLTVL.